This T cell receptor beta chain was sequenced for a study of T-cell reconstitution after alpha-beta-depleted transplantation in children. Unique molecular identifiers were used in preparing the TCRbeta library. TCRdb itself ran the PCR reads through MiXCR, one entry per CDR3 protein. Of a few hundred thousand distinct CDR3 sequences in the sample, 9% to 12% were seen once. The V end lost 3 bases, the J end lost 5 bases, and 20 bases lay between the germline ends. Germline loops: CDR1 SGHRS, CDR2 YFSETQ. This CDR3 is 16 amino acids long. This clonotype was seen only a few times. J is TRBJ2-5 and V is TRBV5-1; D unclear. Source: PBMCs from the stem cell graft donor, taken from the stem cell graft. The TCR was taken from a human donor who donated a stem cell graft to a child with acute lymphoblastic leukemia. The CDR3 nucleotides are TGCGCCAGCAGCTCGCCCGGGCTACAAATGGGGGAGACCCAGTACTTC. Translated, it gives CASSSPGLQMGETQYF.